This TCR beta chain is drawn from a study of STAT3 mutations in large granular lymphocyte leukemia. Study-wide points: At least one immunodominant TCR beta clonotype appeared in every T-cell large granular lymphocyte leukemia patient.

V dropped 2 bases and J dropped 9 bases, with 10 bases sitting between them. The CDR3 spans 13 residues. Germline V gene data show CDR1 as MNHEY and CDR2 as SMNVEV (reference sequence). Data came from immunoSEQ multiplex PCR; TCRdb stores just in-frame clones and leaves some out. The sample gives tens of thousands of clones, more than 70% of which show up once; around 0.44% is in the top ten. Concerning this clone: The antigen remains undetermined.

The sequence was obtained from a human donor with T large granular lymphocyte leukemia. Some clones in this sample may be carry-over from other donors' samples. Sequenced: PBMCs. The chain carries TRBV27 and TRBJ2-2, with unresolved D. The CDR3 here is CASSLEGRRELFF. The CDR3 coding sequence is TGTGCCAGCAGTTTAGAAGGGCGGAGGGAGCTGTTTTTT.